This TCR beta chain comes out of a study of T-cell reconstitution after alpha-beta-depleted transplantation in children. The CDR3 contains 12 residues. This clonotype showed up many times. The antigen remains unidentified. The study, taken as a whole, reports: Reportedly, roughly two months post-transplant, alpha-beta T cells arose from several hundred expanded graft clones. The study traced high day-60 TCRbeta diversity in some patients to surviving recipient T cells and thymic progenitors.

Unique molecular identifiers were used in preparing the TCRbeta library. Via MiXCR, TCRdb re-called the PCR reads, giving one row per CDR3 protein. The table lists approximately 490,000 distinct CDR3 sequences, roughly a tenth of them singletons. Sequencing used PBMCs, obtained before TCRalphabeta/CD19-depleted stem cell transplant. V usage is TRBV21-1 and J usage is TRBJ2-7. TRBV21-1 is a recognized pseudogene. This receptor was taken from a child aged 2-15 years with inherited bone marrow failure, due to receive a stem cell transplant. Written as DNA, the CDR3 is TGTGCCAGCAGCAAAGTTCGGGACGAGCAGTACTTC. It encodes CASSKVRDEQYF.